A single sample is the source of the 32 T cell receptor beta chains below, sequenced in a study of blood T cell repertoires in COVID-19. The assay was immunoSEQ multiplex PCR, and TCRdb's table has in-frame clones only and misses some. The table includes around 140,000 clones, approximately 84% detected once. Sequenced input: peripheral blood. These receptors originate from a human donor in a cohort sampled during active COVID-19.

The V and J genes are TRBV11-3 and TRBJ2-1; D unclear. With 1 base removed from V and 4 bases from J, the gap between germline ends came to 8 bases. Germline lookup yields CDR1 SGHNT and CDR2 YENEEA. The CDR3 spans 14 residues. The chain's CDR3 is CASSLAWAYNEQFF. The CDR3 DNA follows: TGTGCCAGCAGCTTAGCATGGGCTTACAATGAGCAGTTCTTC.

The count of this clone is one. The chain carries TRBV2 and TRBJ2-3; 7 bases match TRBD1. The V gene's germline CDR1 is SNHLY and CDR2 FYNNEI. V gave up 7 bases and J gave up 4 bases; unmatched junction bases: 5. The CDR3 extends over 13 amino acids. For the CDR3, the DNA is TGTGCCAGCACCTACAGGGGCCCAGATACGCAGTATTTT. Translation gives CASTYRGPDTQYF.

The CDR3 loop is CASSPGFANEKLFF. CDR3 DNA sequence: TGTGCCAGCAGCCCGGGTTTTGCTAATGAAAAACTGTTTTTT. V is TRBV5-6 and J is TRBJ1-4; D remains ambiguous. This CDR3 comprises 14 residues. Trimming pared 4 bases from V and 3 bases from J, leaving 10 bases between. From germline, CDR1 is SGHDT and CDR2 YYEEEE.

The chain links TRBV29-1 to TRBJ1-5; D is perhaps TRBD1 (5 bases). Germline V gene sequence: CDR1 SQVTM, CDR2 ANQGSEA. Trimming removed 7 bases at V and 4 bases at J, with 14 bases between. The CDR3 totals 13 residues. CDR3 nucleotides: TGCAGCGCCGGGCATGGGGCTAATCAGCCCCAGCATTTT. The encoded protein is CSAGHGANQPQHF.

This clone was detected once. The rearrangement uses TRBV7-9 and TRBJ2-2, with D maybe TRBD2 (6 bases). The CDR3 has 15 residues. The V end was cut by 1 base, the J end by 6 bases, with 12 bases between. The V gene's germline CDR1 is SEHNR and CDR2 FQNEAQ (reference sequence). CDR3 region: CASSLGDSRAGELFF. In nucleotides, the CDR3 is TGTGCCAGCAGCTTAGGGGACTCGAGGGCCGGGGAGCTGTTTTTT.

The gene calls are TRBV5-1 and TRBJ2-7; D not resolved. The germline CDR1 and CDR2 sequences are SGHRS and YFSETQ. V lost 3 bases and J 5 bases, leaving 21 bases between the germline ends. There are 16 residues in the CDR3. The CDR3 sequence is CASSSFKVVGADEQYF. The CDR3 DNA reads TGCGCCAGCAGCTCTTTTAAGGTCGTAGGCGCGGACGAGCAGTACTTC.

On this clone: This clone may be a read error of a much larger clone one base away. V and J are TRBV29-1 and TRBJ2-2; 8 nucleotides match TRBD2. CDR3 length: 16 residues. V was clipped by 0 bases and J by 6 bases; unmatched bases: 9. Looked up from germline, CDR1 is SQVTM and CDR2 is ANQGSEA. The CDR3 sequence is CSVEDGRGGRAGELFF. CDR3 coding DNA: TGCAGCGTTGAAGATGGGCGCGGGGGGCGGGCCGGGGAGCTGTTTTTT.

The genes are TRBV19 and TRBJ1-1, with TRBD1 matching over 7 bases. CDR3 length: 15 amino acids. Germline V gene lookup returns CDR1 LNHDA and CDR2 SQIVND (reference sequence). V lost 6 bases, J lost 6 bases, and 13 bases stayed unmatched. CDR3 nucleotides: TGTGCCAGTAGCCCGCGAGAGGGCAGGGGGGCTGAAGCTTTCTTT. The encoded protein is CASSPREGRGAEAFF.

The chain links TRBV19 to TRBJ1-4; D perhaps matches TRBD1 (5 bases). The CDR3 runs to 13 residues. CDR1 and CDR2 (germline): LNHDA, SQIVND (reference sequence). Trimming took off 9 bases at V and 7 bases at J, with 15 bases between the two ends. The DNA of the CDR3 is TGTGCCAGCAGGACACTTATAGGTGAAAAACTGTTTTTT. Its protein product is CASRTLIGEKLFF.

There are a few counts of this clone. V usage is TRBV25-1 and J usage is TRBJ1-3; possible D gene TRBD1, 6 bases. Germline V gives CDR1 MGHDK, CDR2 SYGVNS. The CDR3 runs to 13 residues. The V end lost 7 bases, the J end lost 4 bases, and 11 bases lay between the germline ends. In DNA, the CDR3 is TGTGCCAGCATACAGGGTGGAGGAAACACCATATATTTT. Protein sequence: CASIQGGGNTIYF. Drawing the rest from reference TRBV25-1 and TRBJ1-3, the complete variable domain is EADIYQTPRYLVIGTGKKITLECSQTMGHDKMYWYQQDPGMELHLIHYSYGVNSTEKGDLSSESTVSRIRTEHFPLTLESARPSHTSQYLCASIQGGGNTIYFGEGSWLTVV.

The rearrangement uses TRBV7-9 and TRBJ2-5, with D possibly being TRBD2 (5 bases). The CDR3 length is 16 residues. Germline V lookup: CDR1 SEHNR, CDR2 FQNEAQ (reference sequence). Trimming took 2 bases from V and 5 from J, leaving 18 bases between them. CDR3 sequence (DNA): TGTGCCAGCAGCTTATTAACCTCGGGATCCTTGGAGACCCAGTACTTC. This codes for CASSLLTSGSLETQYF.

CDR3 bases: TGTGCCAGCAGCGACGGGAGTCAGGGCTACAATGAGCAGTTCTTC. It specifies CASSDGSQGYNEQFF. The V and J genes are TRBV9 and TRBJ2-1; maybe TRBD2 (6 bases). Trimming removed 3 bases from V and 3 bases from J, with 13 bases in between. Germline CDR1 SGDLS, CDR2 YYNGEE. This CDR3 is 15 amino acids long.

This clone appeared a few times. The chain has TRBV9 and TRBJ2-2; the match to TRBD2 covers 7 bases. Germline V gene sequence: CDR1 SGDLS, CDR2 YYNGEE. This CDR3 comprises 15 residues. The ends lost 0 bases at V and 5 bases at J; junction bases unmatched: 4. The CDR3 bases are TGTGCCAGCAGCGTAGCTAGCGGAGGGACCGGGGAGCTGTTTTTT. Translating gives CASSVASGGTGELFF.

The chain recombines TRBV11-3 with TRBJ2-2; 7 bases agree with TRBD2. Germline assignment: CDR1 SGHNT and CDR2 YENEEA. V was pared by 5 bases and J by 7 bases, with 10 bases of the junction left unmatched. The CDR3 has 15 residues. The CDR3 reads CASSPGLETSGELFF. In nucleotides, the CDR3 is TGTGCCAGCAGCCCCGGACTAGAAACAAGCGGGGAGCTGTTTTTT.

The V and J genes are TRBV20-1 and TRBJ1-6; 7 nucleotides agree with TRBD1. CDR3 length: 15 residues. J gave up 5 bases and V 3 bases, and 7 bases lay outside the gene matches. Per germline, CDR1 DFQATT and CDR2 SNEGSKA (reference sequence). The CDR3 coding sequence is TGCAGTGCTAGTAGGCGGGGACAGCATAATTCACCCCTCCACTTT. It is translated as CSASRRGQHNSPLHF.

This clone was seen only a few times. The CDR3 DNA is TGTGCCAGCAGCCCCCGGGACAGGGGGATCACCGGGGAGCTGTTTTTT. This gives the protein CASSPRDRGITGELFF. The chain links TRBV6-6 to TRBJ2-2, with 11 bases lining up with TRBD1. The CDR3 spans 16 residues. The germline V gene encodes CDR1 MNHNY and CDR2 SVGAGI (reference sequence). The J segment lost 4 bases and the V segment lost 6 bases, leaving 7 bases of the junction unmatched.

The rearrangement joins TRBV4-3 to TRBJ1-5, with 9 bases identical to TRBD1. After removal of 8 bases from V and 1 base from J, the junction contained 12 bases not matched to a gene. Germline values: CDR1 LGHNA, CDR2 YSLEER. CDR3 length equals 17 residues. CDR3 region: CASGRNGGTGSNQPQHF. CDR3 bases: TGCGCCAGCGGCCGTAACGGCGGGACAGGGAGCAATCAGCCCCAGCATTTT.

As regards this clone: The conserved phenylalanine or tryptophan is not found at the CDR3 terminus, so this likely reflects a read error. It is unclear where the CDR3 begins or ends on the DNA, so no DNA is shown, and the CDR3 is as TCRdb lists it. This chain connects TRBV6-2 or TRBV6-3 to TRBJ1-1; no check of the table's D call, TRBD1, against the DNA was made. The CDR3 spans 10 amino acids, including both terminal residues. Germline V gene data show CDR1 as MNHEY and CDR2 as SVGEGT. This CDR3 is CASSYPRVKV.

Here the CDR3 reads CASSSGGREAFF. The CDR3 coding sequence is TGTGCCAGCAGTTCAGGGGGTAGGGAGGCTTTCTTT. The chain is built from TRBV6-5 and TRBJ1-1, with 7 bases that match TRBD1. The CDR3 spans 12 residues. Germline V CDR1 and CDR2: MNHEY, SVGAGI. J lost 11 bases, V lost 4 bases, and 7 bases had no gene match.

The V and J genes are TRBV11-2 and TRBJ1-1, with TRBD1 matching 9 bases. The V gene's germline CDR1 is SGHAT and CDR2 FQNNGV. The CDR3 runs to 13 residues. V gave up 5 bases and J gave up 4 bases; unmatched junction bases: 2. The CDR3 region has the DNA TGTGCCAGCAGCATGGACAGGGGCACTGAAGCTTTCTTT. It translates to CASSMDRGTEAFF.

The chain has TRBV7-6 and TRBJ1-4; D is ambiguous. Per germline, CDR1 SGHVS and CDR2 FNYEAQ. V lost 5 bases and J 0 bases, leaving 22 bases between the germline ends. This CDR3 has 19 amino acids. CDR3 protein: CASSLLVGSETTTNEKLFF. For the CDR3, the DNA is TGTGCCAGCAGCCTCCTGGTCGGCAGCGAAACTACAACTAATGAAAAACTGTTTTTT.

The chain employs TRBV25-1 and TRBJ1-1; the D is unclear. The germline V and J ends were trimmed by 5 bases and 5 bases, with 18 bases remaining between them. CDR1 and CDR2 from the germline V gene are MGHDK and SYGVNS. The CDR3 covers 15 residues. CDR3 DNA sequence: TGTGCCAGCAGTAGCGGCCCAATTATACGTACTGAAGCTTTCTTT. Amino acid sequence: CASSSGPIIRTEAFF. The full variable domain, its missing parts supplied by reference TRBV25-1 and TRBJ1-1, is EADIYQTPRYLVIGTGKKITLECSQTMGHDKMYWYQQDPGMELHLIHYSYGVNSTEKGDLSSESTVSRIRTEHFPLTLESARPSHTSQYLCASSSGPIIRTEAFFGQGTRLTVV.

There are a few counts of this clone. The CDR3 DNA reads TGTGCCAGTAGAAATCCGGGAACCGGTGTGAACACTGAAGCTTTCTTT. This encodes CASRNPGTGVNTEAFF. This sequence joins TRBV19 and TRBJ1-1, with D hard to call. The CDR3 contains 16 residues. The ends were cut back, 6 bases at V and 0 bases at J, with 17 bases in the middle. Germline V gene data show CDR1 as LNHDA and CDR2 as SQIVND (reference sequence).

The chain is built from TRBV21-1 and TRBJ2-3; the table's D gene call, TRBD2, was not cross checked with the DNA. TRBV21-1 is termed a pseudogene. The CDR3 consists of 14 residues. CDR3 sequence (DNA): TGTGCCAGCAGCAAGGTGGGGGGTACAGATACGCAGTATTTT. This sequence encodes CASSKVGGTDTQYF.

This CDR3 reads CASSETDYEQYF. The CDR3 DNA reads TGTGCCAGTTCCGAGACAGACTACGAGCAGTACTTC. V usage is TRBV11-3 and J usage is TRBJ2-7, with D perhaps TRBD1 (5 bases). Germline-derived CDR1 and CDR2 are SGHNT and YENEEA. This CDR3 is built from 12 residues. The V gene lost 9 bases and the J gene lost 3 bases, with 12 bases spanning the gap.

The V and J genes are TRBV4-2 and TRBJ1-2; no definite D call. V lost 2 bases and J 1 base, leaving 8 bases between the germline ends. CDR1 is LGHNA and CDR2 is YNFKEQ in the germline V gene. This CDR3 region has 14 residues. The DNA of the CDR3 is TGTGCCAGCAGCCAAATTGTAGTTAACTATGGCTACACCTTC. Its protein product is CASSQIVVNYGYTF.

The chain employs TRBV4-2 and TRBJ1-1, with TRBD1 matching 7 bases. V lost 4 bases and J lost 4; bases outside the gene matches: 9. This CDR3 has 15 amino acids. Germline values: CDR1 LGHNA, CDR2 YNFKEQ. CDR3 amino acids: CASSPQTGYGTEAFF. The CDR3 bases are TGTGCCAGCAGCCCCCAGACAGGGTATGGCACTGAAGCTTTCTTT.

The CDR3 protein is CASSQSPGTAYGYTF. The CDR3 DNA reads as TGTGCCAGCAGTCAATCACCCGGGACAGCTTATGGCTACACCTTC. The chain uses TRBV6-2 or TRBV6-3 and TRBJ1-2; TRBD1 aligns across 7 bases. Germline lookup yields CDR1 MNHEY and CDR2 SVGEGT. The CDR3 runs to 15 residues. With 5 bases clipped from V and 5 bases from J, the junction kept 11 bases outside the gene matches.

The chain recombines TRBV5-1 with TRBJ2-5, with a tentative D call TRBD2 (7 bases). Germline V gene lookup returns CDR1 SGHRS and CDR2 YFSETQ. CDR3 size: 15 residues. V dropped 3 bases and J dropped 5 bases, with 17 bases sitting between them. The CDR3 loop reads CASSSGGTRGETQYF. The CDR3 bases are TGCGCCAGCAGCTCCGGGGGGACAAGAGGGGAGACCCAGTACTTC. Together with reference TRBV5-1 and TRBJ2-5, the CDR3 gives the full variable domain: KAGVTQTPRYLIKTRGQQVTLSCSPISGHRSVSWYQQTPGQGLQFLFEYFSETQRNKGNFPGRFSGRQFSNSRSEMNVSTLELGDSALYLCASSSGGTRGETQYFGPGTRLLVL.

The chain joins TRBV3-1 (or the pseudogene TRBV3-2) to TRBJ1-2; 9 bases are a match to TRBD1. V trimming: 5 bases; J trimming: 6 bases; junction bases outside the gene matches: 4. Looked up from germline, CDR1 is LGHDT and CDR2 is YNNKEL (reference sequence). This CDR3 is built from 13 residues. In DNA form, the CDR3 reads TGTGCCAGCAGCGGGGACAGGGTAAATGGCTACACCTTC. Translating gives CASSGDRVNGYTF.

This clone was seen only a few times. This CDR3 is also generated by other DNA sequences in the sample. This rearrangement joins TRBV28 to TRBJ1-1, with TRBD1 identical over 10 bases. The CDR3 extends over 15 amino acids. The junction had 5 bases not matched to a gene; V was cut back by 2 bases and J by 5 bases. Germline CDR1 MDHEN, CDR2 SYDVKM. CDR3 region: CASSLPDRGGTEAFF. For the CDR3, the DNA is TGTGCCAGCAGTTTACCGGACAGGGGGGGGACTGAAGCTTTCTTT.

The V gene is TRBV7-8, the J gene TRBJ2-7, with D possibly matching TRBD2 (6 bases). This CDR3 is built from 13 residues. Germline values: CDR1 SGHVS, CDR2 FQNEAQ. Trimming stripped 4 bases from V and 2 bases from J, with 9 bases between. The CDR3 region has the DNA TGTGCCAGCAGCTGGGAGGTGGCCTACGAGCAGTACGTC. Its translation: CASSWEVAYEQYV.